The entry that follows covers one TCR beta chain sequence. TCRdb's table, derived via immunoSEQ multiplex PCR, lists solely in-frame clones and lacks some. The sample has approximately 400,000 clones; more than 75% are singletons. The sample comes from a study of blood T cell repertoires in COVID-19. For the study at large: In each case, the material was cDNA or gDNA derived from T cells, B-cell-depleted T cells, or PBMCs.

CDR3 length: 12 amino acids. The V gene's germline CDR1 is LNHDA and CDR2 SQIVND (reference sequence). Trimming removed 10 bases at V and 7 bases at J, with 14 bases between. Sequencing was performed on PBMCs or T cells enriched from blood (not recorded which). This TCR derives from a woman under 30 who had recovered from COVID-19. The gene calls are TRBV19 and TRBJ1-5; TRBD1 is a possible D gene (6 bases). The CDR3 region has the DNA TGTGCCACTAGGGGGGGTTCGCAGCCCCAGCATTTT. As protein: CATRGGSQPQHF. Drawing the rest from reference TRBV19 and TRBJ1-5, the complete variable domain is DGGITQSPKYLFRKEGQNVTLSCEQNLNHDAMYWYRQDPGQGLRLIYYSQIVNDFQKGDIAEGYSVSREKKESFPLTVTSAQKNPTAFYLCATRGGSQPQHFGDGTRLSIL.